The clone carrying this TCR beta chain was detected a few times. The source of the sample is a study of T-cell reconstitution after alpha-beta-depleted transplantation in children. Library preparation (for TCRbeta) was performed with unique molecular identifiers. TCRdb independently ran MiXCR on the PCR reads; one entry per CDR3 protein. Of over 150,000 distinct CDR3 sequences listed, roughly 6.6% are singletons. This sample comprised PBMCs, obtained before TCRalphabeta/CD19-depleted stem cell transplant. The TCR sequence derives from a boy aged 2 to 10 with acute lymphoblastic leukemia, due to receive a stem cell transplant.

The CDR3 DNA follows: TGCGCCAGCAGCTTGTTACTCGCGGGGGGGCCGGACAATGAGCAGTTCTTC. Amino acid sequence: CASSLLLAGGPDNEQFF. The genes are TRBV5-1 and TRBJ2-1, with 9 bases identical to TRBD2. The V segment lost 1 base and the J segment 5 bases; nucleotides outside the gene matches: 10. Germline loops: CDR1 SGHRS, CDR2 YFSETQ. CDR3 size: 17 residues.